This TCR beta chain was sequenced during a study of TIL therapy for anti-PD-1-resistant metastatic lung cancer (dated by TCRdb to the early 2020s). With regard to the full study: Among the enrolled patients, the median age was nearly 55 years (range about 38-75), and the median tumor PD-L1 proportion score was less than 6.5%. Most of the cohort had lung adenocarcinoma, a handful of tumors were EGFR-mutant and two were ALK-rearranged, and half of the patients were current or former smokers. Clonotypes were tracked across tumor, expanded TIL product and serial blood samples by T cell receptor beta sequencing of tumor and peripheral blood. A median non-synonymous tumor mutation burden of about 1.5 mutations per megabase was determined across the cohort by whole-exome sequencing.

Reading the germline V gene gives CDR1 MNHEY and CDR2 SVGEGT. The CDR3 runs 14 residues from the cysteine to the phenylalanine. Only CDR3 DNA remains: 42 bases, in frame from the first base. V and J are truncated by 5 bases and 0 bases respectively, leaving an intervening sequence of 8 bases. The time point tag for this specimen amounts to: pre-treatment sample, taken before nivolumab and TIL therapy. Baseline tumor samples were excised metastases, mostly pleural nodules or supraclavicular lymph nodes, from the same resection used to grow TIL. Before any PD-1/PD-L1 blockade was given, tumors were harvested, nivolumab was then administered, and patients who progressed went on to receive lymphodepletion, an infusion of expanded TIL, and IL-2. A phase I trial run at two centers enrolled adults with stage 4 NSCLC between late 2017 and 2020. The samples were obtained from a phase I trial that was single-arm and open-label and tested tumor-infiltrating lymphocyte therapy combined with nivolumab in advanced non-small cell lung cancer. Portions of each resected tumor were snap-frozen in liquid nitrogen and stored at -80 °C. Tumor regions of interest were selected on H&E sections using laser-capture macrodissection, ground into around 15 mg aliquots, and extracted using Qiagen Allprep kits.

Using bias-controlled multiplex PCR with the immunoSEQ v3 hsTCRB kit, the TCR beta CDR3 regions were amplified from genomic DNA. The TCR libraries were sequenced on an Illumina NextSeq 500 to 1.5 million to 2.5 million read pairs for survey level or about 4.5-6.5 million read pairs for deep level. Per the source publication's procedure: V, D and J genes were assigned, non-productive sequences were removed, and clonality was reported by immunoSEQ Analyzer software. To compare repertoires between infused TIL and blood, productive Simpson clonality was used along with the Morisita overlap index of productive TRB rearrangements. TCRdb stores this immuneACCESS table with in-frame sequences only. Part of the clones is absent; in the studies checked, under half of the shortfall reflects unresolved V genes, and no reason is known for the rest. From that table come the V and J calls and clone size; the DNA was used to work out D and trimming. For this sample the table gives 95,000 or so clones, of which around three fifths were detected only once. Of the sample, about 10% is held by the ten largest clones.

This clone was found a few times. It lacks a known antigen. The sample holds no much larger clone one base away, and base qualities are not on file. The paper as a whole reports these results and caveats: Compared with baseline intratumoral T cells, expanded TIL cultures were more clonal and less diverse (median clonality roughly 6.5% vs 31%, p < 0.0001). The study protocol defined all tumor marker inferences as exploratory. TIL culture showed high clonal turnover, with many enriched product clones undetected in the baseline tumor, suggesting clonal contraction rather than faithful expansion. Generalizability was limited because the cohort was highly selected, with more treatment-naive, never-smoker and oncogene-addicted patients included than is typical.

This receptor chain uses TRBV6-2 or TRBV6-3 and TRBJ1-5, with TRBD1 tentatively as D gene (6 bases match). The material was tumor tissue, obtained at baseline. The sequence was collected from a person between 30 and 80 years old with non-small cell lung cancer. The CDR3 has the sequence CASSTGFSNQPQHF. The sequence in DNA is TGTGCCAGCAGTACAGGGTTTAGCAATCAGCCCCAGCATTTT.